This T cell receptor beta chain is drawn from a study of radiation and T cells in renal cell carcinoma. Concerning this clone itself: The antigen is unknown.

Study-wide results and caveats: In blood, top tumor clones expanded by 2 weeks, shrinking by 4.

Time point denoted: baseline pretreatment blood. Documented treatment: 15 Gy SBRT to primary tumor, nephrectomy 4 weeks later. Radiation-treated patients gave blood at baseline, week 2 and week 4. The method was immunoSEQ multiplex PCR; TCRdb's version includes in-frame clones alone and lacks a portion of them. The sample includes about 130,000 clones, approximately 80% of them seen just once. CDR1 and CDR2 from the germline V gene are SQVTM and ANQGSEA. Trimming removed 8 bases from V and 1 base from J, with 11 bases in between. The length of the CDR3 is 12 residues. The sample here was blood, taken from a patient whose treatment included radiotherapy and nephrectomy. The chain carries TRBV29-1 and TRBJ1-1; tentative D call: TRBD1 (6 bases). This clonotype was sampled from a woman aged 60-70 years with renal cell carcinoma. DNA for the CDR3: TGCAGCCTCAAGACAGGGAACACTGAAGCTTTCTTT. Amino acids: CSLKTGNTEAFF.